This record covers a single T cell receptor beta chain. Its antigen specificity is not known. One base away there is no much larger clone; base qualities are not given. This record comes from a study of blood T cell repertoires in COVID-19 (dated by TCRdb to the early 2020s). In the study overall: The collaborator samples originated in the United States, Italy and Spain and spanned the acute and convalescent phases of COVID-19. The dataset comprised deeply sampled blood TCRbeta repertoires from subjects exposed to, actively infected with, or recovered from COVID-19. The material from the prospective study consisted of cDNA or gDNA derived from T cells, B-cell-depleted T cells, or PBMCs. HLA class I and class II types, where available, came from metadata supplied by the sample provider rather than from assay-based typing. The repertoires were made available in a free public database intended to serve as a resource for research on the immune response to SARS-CoV-2. Nearly every sample came with metadata listing a de-identified subject ID, COVID-19 status, age in years and sex. The samples were drawn from the first 160 participants of the ongoing ImmuneRACE study and from roughly 1,300 subjects provided by 6 global collaborators.

Paper-wide results and their limitations: The amount of clinical and demographic metadata varied by source and participant and was provided uncurated.

V is shortened by 2 bases, J by 1 base, and the region joining them spans 8 bases. According to the germline V gene, CDR1 reads MGHDK and CDR2 reads SYGVNS. Spanning cysteine to phenylalanine, the CDR3 consists of 14 amino acids. The only DNA kept is the CDR3, 42 bases in frame from the first base. The immunoSEQ Assay, a bias-controlled multiplex PCR, was used to amplify TCRbeta CDR3 regions from genomic DNA. The published analysis was carried out like this. Within the assay, amplification of reference gene primers was used to estimate how many nucleated cells each sample contained. To quantify the absolute abundance of each unique TCRbeta CDR3 rearrangement, sequence reads were collapsed and filtered. For each sample, productive Simpson clonality was calculated as the square root of Simpson's diversity index across productive rearrangements. TCRdb retrieved this table from immuneACCESS and kept in-frame rearrangements only. Not all clones are present; in checked studies, unresolved V genes account for under half, and no reason is known for the remainder. That table gives V, J and clone size, and the DNA gave D and trimming. The sample profile shows 200,000 to 250,000 clones; approximately 86% of them were found once. The top ten clones comprise about 6% of the sample.

Participants in the prospective study were enrolled through a virtual design, were aged 18 to 89 years, and lived in under 25 United States geographic areas. In the prospective study, participants were assigned to cohorts based on the clinical history participants reported in a screening survey and a study questionnaire. Each participant in the prospective study had whole blood, serum and a nasopharyngeal or oropharyngeal swab collected by mobile phlebotomists. Participants in the prospective study had the option to provide additional blood draws and questionnaires over a roughly two-month period. Before DNA extraction, prospective study blood samples were shipped either frozen or at room temperature.

The chain was built from TRBV25-1 and TRBJ1-2; no D segment can be confidently identified. The clonotype was recovered from a woman in her twenties or thirties with acute COVID-19. Sequenced material: PBMCs or T cells enriched from blood (not recorded which). CDR3 reads: CASSEARLNYGYTF. The DNA sequence follows: TGTGCCAGCAGTGAAGCCAGGCTTAACTATGGCTACACCTTC.